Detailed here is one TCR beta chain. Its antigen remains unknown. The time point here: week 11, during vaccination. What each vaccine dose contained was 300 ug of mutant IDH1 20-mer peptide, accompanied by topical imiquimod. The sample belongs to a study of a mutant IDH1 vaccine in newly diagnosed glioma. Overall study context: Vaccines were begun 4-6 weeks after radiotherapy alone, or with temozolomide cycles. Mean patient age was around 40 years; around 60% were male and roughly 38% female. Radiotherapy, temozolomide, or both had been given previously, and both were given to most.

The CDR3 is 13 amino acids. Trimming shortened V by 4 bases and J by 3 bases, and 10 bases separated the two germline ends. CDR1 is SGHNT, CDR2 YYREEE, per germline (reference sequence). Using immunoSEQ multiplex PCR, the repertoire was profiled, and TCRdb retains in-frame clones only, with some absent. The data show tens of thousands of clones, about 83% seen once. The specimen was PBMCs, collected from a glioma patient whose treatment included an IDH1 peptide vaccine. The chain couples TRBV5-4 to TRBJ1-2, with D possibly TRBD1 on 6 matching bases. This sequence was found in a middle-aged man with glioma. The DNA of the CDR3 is TGTGCCAGCAGCCCGGACAGAGACTATGGCTACACCTTC. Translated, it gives CASSPDRDYGYTF.